A single sample is the source of the 16 T cell receptor beta chains below, sequenced in a study of blood T cell repertoires in COVID-19. This table comes from immunoSEQ multiplex PCR, and its TCRdb copy is limited to in-frame clones, with some not included. The sample has about 120,000 clones; around 85% are singletons. Sequencing input: peripheral blood. These receptors all come from a man over 45 with acute or convalescent COVID-19.

This clone was picked up one time. The chain recombines TRBV4-1 with TRBJ2-2, with TRBD1 identical over 8 bases. The CDR3 contains 16 residues. Germline CDR1 is MGHRA and CDR2 is YSYEKL. Germline trimming cut 5 bases from V and 5 bases from J; bases unmatched to any gene: 10. Here the CDR3 DNA reads TGCGCCAGCAGCACCGATCAGGGGGCGATAACCGGGGAGCTGTTTTTT. Amino acids: CASSTDQGAITGELFF.

This chain links TRBV19 with TRBJ2-1; 7 bases match TRBD2. The CDR3 runs to 17 residues. V trimming: 1 base; J trimming: 0 bases; junction bases outside the gene matches: 6. In germline, CDR1 is LNHDA, CDR2 SQIVND (reference sequence). CDR3 bases: TGTGCCAGTAGTATAGGCCCTAGCGGCCGCTCCTACAATGAGCAGTTCTTC. Its protein product is CASSIGPSGRSYNEQFF. The full variable domain, in which reference TRBV19 and TRBJ2-1 provide the parts outside the CDR3, is DGGITQSPKYLFRKEGQNVTLSCEQNLNHDAMYWYRQDPGQGLRLIYYSQIVNDFQKGDIAEGYSVSREKKESFPLTVTSAQKNPTAFYLCASSIGPSGRSYNEQFFGPGTRLTVL.

This clone was recorded a few times. The chain employs TRBV13 and TRBJ2-5, with TRBD2 matching 7 bases. Germline values: CDR1 PRHDT, CDR2 FYEKMQ (reference sequence). The CDR3 has 17 amino acids. After removal of 1 base from V and 2 bases from J, the junction contained 10 bases not matched to a gene. CDR3 residues: CASSLADWDYRQETQYF. As DNA, the CDR3 is TGTGCCAGCAGCTTAGCCGACTGGGACTACCGACAAGAGACCCAGTACTTC.

CDR3 sequence: CASSLDREPFYGYTF. The CDR3 nucleotides read TGTGCCAGCAGTTTAGACAGGGAGCCCTTCTATGGCTACACCTTC. V and J are TRBV2 and TRBJ1-2, with 7 bases matching TRBD1. The CDR3 totals 15 residues. Germline V gene data show CDR1 as SNHLY and CDR2 as FYNNEI. Trimming removed 5 bases from V and 4 bases from J; junction bases left unmatched: 10.

The chain carries TRBV3-1 (or the pseudogene TRBV3-2) and TRBJ1-1, with D possibly TRBD1 on 6 matching bases. With 1 base removed from V and 4 bases from J, the gap between germline ends came to 13 bases. The germline CDR1 and CDR2 sequences are LGHDT and YNNKEL (reference sequence). CDR3 length equals 15 residues. The CDR3 sequence: CASSQARGQGTEAFF. The CDR3, as DNA: TGTGCCAGCAGCCAAGCGCGGGGGCAAGGCACTGAAGCTTTCTTT.

This clone was recorded only once. The chain carries TRBV7-8 and TRBJ2-3; 16 bases map to TRBD2. The CDR3 is 18 residues long. Germline V gene data show CDR1 as SGHVS and CDR2 as FQNEAQ. After removal of 5 bases from V and 0 bases from J, the junction contained 5 bases not matched to a gene. The CDR3 is CASSTGLAGGRSTDTQYF. CDR3 in DNA: TGTGCCAGCAGCACGGGACTAGCGGGAGGGCGGAGCACAGATACGCAGTATTTT.

The rearrangement joins TRBV5-1 to TRBJ1-4, with 9 bases matching TRBD1. CDR1 is SGHRS, CDR2 YFSETQ, per germline. V was clipped by 0 bases and J by 8 bases; unmatched bases: 8. The CDR3 consists of 16 residues. The CDR3 is CASSLAWRTGDEKLFF. For the CDR3, the DNA is TGCGCCAGCAGCTTGGCGTGGAGGACAGGGGACGAAAAACTGTTTTTT.

This CDR3 reads CASSHGLAGVETQYF. The CDR3 DNA is TGTGCCAGCAGCCATGGACTAGCGGGAGTAGAGACCCAGTACTTC. This sequence joins TRBV4-2 and TRBJ2-5; 13 nucleotides align to TRBD2. Per the germline V gene, CDR1 is LGHNA and CDR2 is YNFKEQ. CDR3 length equals 15 residues. The junction had 2 bases not matched to a gene; V was cut back by 3 bases and J by 4 bases.

V and J are TRBV28 and TRBJ2-5; 8 bases line up with TRBD1. Trimming removed 4 bases from V and 0 bases from J; junction bases left unmatched: 4. This CDR3 is built from 15 residues. Germline CDR1 is MDHEN and CDR2 is SYDVKM. DNA of the CDR3: TGTGCCAGCAGTTACCGGACAGGGCACCAAGAGACCCAGTACTTC. Translation gives CASSYRTGHQETQYF.

The rearrangement links TRBV6-1 to TRBJ2-4, with 7 bases lining up with TRBD2. The CDR3 is 14 amino acids. CDR1 and CDR2 from the germline V gene are MNHNS and SASEGT. The junction had 5 bases not matched to a gene; V was cut back by 0 bases and J by 9 bases. CDR3 residues: CASSEAVGEGIQYF. CDR3 nucleotides: TGTGCCAGCAGTGAAGCGGTAGGGGAGGGCATTCAGTACTTC.

This chain connects TRBV19 to TRBJ1-5; the D gene is possibly TRBD1 (6 bases). This CDR3 has 15 amino acids. The V end lost 6 bases, the J end lost 4 bases, and 16 bases lay between the germline ends. Germline-derived CDR1 and CDR2 are LNHDA and SQIVND (reference sequence). CDR3 bases: TGTGCCAGTAGGGCCAGAGGACAGCATAATCAGCCCCAGCATTTT. Translation: CASRARGQHNQPQHF. The variable domain in full, completed from reference TRBV19 and TRBJ1-5, reads DGGITQSPKYLFRKEGQNVTLSCEQNLNHDAMYWYRQDPGQGLRLIYYSQIVNDFQKGDIAEGYSVSREKKESFPLTVTSAQKNPTAFYLCASRARGQHNQPQHFGDGTRLSIL.

V is TRBV12-3 or TRBV12-4 and J is TRBJ1-5, with no clear D. CDR3 length: 12 amino acids. V was pared by 8 bases and J by 7 bases, with 12 bases between. CDR3 DNA sequence: TGTGCCAGCTCTACGAGCCTACAGCCCCAGCATTTT. It yields the protein CASSTSLQPQHF.

This clone was seen only a few times. The V and J genes are TRBV28 and TRBJ2-5; no reliable D call. Germline V gene lookup returns CDR1 MDHEN and CDR2 SYDVKM. Trimming removed 8 bases at V and 0 bases at J, with 10 bases between. The CDR3 length is 13 residues. DNA for the CDR3: TGTGCCAGCTCGGAGAACAACCAAGAGACCCAGTACTTC. Amino acid sequence: CASSENNQETQYF.

This clone was seen a few times. V and J are TRBV24-1 and TRBJ2-1; D remains unclear. CDR3 size: 13 residues. The V end lost 4 bases, the J end lost 7 bases, and 10 bases lay between the germline ends. Germline assignment: CDR1 KGHDR and CDR2 SFDVKD. CDR3 sequence reads: CATSEYDWNEQFF. CDR3 nucleotide sequence: TGTGCCACCAGTGAATATGACTGGAATGAGCAGTTCTTC.

J is TRBJ2-3 and V is TRBV5-1, with TRBD2 matching 9 bases. After removal of 4 bases from V and 4 bases from J, the junction contained 7 bases not matched to a gene. Germline V lookup: CDR1 SGHRS, CDR2 YFSETQ. The CDR3 is 15 amino acids. This CDR3 reads CASSPGGTSPDTQYF. Written as DNA, the CDR3 is TGCGCCAGCAGCCCGGGGGGGACTAGCCCAGATACGCAGTATTTT.

This CDR3 is CASNFGTGIDSPLHF. The CDR3 nucleotides are TGTGCCAGCAACTTCGGGACAGGAATCGATTCACCCCTCCACTTT. The chain joins TRBV7-9 to TRBJ1-6; 8 nucleotides agree with TRBD1. With 7 bases clipped from V and 8 bases from J, the junction kept 10 bases outside the gene matches. Germline V gives CDR1 SEHNR, CDR2 FQNEAQ (reference sequence). The CDR3 is 15 amino acids.